Following are 18 T cell receptor beta chains from one sample sequenced in a study of T cells after yellow fever vaccination. TCRdb passed the 5' RACE reads through MiXCR, listing each CDR3 protein once. The sample contains more than 200,000 distinct CDR3 sequences, 3.6% of which appear only once. The sample in question was PBMCs, obtained 15 days after the yellow fever booster vaccination. These receptors all come from a man younger than 35 who received the YFV17D yellow fever vaccine.

This clonotype was counted ten times or more. This chain joins TRBV7-6 and TRBJ2-7; the match to TRBD2 covers 12 bases. V shed 3 bases and J 0 bases; nucleotides not matched to a gene: 18. Looked up from germline, CDR1 is SGHVS and CDR2 is FNYEAQ. The CDR3 sequence is 21 residues long. The DNA of the CDR3 is TGTGCCAGCAGCTTTAGAGGACTAGCGGGGAACTCGAACCTCTACTCCTACGAGCAGTACTTC. Its translation: CASSFRGLAGNSNLYSYEQYF. Combining the CDR3 with reference TRBV7-6 and TRBJ2-7 gives the whole variable domain GAGVSQSPRYKVTKRGQDVALRCDPISGHVSLYWYRQALGQGPEFLTYFNYEAQQDKSGLPNDRFSAERPEGSISTLTIQRTEQRDSAMYRCASSFRGLAGNSNLYSYEQYFGPGTRLTVT.

This clonotype has a handful of counts. The gene calls are TRBV12-3 or TRBV12-4 and TRBJ1-1; TRBD1 matches 9 bases. With V trimmed by 3 bases and J by 5 bases, 10 bases remained unmatched. This CDR3 contains 16 residues. The CDR3 region is CASSLGQGFGQTEAFF. CDR3 coding DNA: TGTGCCAGCAGTTTGGGACAGGGCTTTGGTCAAACTGAAGCTTTCTTT.

There are many counts of this clonotype. The CDR3 nucleotides read TGTGCCAGCAGTCCGGGACTAGCGGACAATGAGCAGTTCTTC. This gives the protein CASSPGLADNEQFF. The rearrangement links TRBV12-3 or TRBV12-4 to TRBJ2-1; TRBD2 agrees at 11 bases. The CDR3 has 14 residues. V was clipped by 5 bases and J by 5 bases; unmatched bases: 2.

The chain joins TRBV19 to TRBJ1-5; D not resolved. The CDR3 is made up of 13 amino acids. Germline V gives CDR1 LNHDA, CDR2 SQIVND (reference sequence). Trimming removed 5 bases from V and 5 bases from J, with 10 bases in between. CDR3 region: CASSVQSDQPQHF. The CDR3 bases are TGTGCCAGTAGTGTACAGAGTGATCAGCCCCAGCATTTT.

This clonotype was seen ten or more times. The chain combines TRBV4-3 with TRBJ1-2, with a weak D call TRBD1 (6 bases). The V gene lost 0 bases and the J gene lost 6 bases, with 11 bases spanning the gap. The CDR3 totals 14 residues. Germline values: CDR1 LGHNA, CDR2 YSLEER. The CDR3 reads CASSQDRGDNGYTF. CDR3 nucleotides: TGCGCCAGCAGCCAAGACAGGGGAGATAATGGCTACACCTTC.

This clonotype has just one count. This rearrangement joins TRBV29-1 to TRBJ2-5, with TRBD1 matching over 7 bases. The CDR3 has 15 residues. Germline V gene data show CDR1 as SQVTM and CDR2 as ANQGSEA. V was clipped by 3 bases and J by 0 bases; unmatched bases: 7. As DNA, the CDR3 is TGCAGCGTTGAGGGGGACAGAGATAACCAAGAGACCCAGTACTTC. This encodes CSVEGDRDNQETQYF.

This clonotype has a count of ten or more. The chain joins TRBV5-6 to TRBJ2-5, with 11 bases lining up with TRBD1. The CDR3 is 15 residues long. Germline lookup yields CDR1 SGHDT and CDR2 YYEEEE. The trim removed 3 bases at V and 6 bases at J, leaving 7 bases unmatched. In DNA form, the CDR3 reads TGTGCCAGCAGCTCGATTGGACAGGGGGCGAAGACCCAGTACTTC. It translates to CASSSIGQGAKTQYF.

This clonotype has a count of ten or more. This chain uses TRBV21-1 with TRBJ2-7; the table names TRBD1, a call not compared with the DNA. TRBV21-1 is described as a pseudogene. The CDR3 is 10 amino acids. CDR3 nucleotides: TGTGCCAGCACGGGGCGCGAGCAGTACGTC. This gives the protein CASTGREQYV.

This clonotype was seen at least ten times. The V and J genes are TRBV29-1 and TRBJ2-7; D remains ambiguous. CDR3 length: 12 residues. The germline V gene has CDR1 SQVTM and CDR2 ANQGSEA. The ends were cut back, 4 bases at V and 2 bases at J, with 9 bases in the middle. The CDR3, as DNA: TGCAGCGTTGTTACAGAAGCCTACGAGCAGTACGTC. This translates into CSVVTEAYEQYV.

The chain is built from TRBV5-4 and TRBJ2-1; 9 bases fit TRBD1. CDR3 length: 15 residues. V gave up 2 bases and J gave up 2 bases; unmatched junction bases: 2. Per the germline V gene, CDR1 is SGHNT and CDR2 is YYREEE (reference sequence). CDR3 loop: CASSLRQGAYNEQFF. The CDR3 nucleotides are TGTGCCAGCAGCTTACGACAGGGGGCCTACAATGAGCAGTTCTTC.

This clonotype was counted at least ten times. The chain recombines TRBV28 with TRBJ2-7; 8 bases line up with TRBD1. The length of the CDR3 is 14 residues. Germline CDR1 is MDHEN and CDR2 is SYDVKM. The junction had 9 bases not matched to a gene; V was cut back by 6 bases and J by 5 bases. The CDR3 loop reads CASSRARGRDEQYV. The DNA for the CDR3 is TGTGCCAGCAGCCGGGCCAGGGGGCGCGACGAGCAGTACGTC.

To note about this clonotype: A much larger clone lies a single base off, so this may be a read error. The gene calls are TRBV6-5 and TRBJ1-2; a possible D gene is TRBD1 (5 bases). In germline, CDR1 is MNHEY, CDR2 SVGAGI. Trimming took 5 bases from V and 7 from J, leaving 17 bases between them. This CDR3 is 14 amino acids long. CDR3 protein: CASSPQGLPFGYTF. CDR3 nucleotides: TGTGCCAGCAGTCCCCAGGGTTTGCCCTTTGGCTACACCTTC.

There are many counts of this clonotype. This chain links TRBV7-9 with TRBJ1-1; D perhaps matches TRBD1 (5 bases). CDR1 and CDR2 from the germline V gene are SEHNR and FQNEAQ (reference sequence). This CDR3 spans 16 amino acids. The V end lost 6 bases, the J end lost 0 bases, and 17 bases lay between the germline ends. The CDR3 here is CASSPGTFFMNTEAFF. The CDR3 DNA follows: TGTGCCAGCAGTCCCGGGACCTTTTTCATGAACACTGAAGCTTTCTTT.

This clonotype was counted only a few times. The chain recombines TRBV18 with TRBJ2-7; TRBD1 might be the D (6 bases). Trimming removed 8 bases at V and 3 bases at J, with 11 bases between. Germline CDR1 is KGHSH and CDR2 is LQKENI. This CDR3 region has 12 residues. The CDR3 nucleotides are TGTGCCAGCGCAGGGGACCTCTACGAGCAGTACTTC. Its protein product is CASAGDLYEQYF. Together with reference TRBV18 and TRBJ2-7, the CDR3 gives the full variable domain: NAGVMQNPRHLVRRRGQEARLRCSPMKGHSHVYWYRQLPEEGLKFMVYLQKENIIDESGMPKERFSAEFPKEGPSILRIQQVVRGDSAAYFCASAGDLYEQYFGPGTRLTVT.

This clonotype was observed at least ten times. The chain links TRBV5-1 to TRBJ2-3; D might be TRBD2 (5 bases). The germline CDR1 and CDR2 sequences are SGHRS and YFSETQ. The CDR3 is 15 amino acids. V was clipped by 4 bases and J by 5 bases, with 17 bases between them. The CDR3, as DNA: TGCGCCAGCAGCCCGGGGATCTCGCCTGGAGATACGCAGTATTTT. It specifies CASSPGISPGDTQYF.

This clonotype was counted many times. The chain carries TRBV20-1 and TRBJ2-7; D may be TRBD2 (6 bases). The CDR3 consists of 9 residues. In germline, CDR1 is DFQATT, CDR2 SNEGSKA (reference sequence). V was pared by 7 bases and J by 7 bases, with 8 bases between. CDR3 region: CSVGGEQYV. The CDR3 nucleotides are TGCAGTGTGGGGGGAGAGCAGTACGTC.

This clonotype was picked up many times. The V and J genes are TRBV6-2 or TRBV6-3 and TRBJ2-1, with 8 nucleotides matching TRBD2. This CDR3 is 16 amino acids long. Germline V CDR1 and CDR2: MNHEY, SVGEGT. J gave up 4 bases and V 5 bases, and 10 bases lay outside the gene matches. The CDR3 here is CASSEVQAGEYNEQFF. CDR3 DNA: TGTGCCAGCAGTGAGGTTCAAGCGGGGGAGTACAATGAGCAGTTCTTC.

This clonotype has at least ten counts. CDR3 nucleotides: TGTGCCAGCAGCTTAACTCCAACTCAGCCCCAGCATTTT. Translating it yields CASSLTPTQPQHF. The V gene is TRBV7-3, the J gene TRBJ1-5; no clear D gene. The CDR3 is made up of 13 amino acids. CDR1 and CDR2 (germline): SGHTA, FQGTGA. Trimming removed 0 bases at V and 6 bases at J, with 6 bases between.